These 20 T cell receptor beta chains were all obtained from the same sample, sequenced in a study of blood T cell repertoires in COVID-19. Assay: immunoSEQ multiplex PCR; the TCRdb copy retains only in-frame clones and omits some. The table lists approximately 140,000 clones, roughly four fifths of them singletons. The sequenced sample consisted of peripheral blood. These receptor sequences come from a human donor with acute or convalescent COVID-19. The donor label of this sample is uncertain.

The rearrangement joins TRBV7-9 to TRBJ1-2, with D perhaps matching TRBD1 (6 bases). This CDR3 is 14 amino acids long. CDR1 is SEHNR and CDR2 is FQNEAQ in the germline V gene (reference sequence). The V end was cut by 3 bases, the J end by 4 bases, with 12 bases between. CDR3 sequence (DNA): TGTGCCAGCAGCTTGACAGGACCGGGCTATGGCTACACCTTC. Protein: CASSLTGPGYGYTF.

This rearrangement joins TRBV21-1 to TRBJ1-6. TRBV21-1 is deemed a pseudogene. This CDR3 is built from 18 residues. CDR3 sequence: CASSKAAYLFAYNSPLHF. The CDR3 DNA reads TGTGCCAGCAGCAAAGCAGCGTACCTATTCGCCTATAATTCACCCCTCCACTTT.

The chain links TRBV5-1 to TRBJ1-2, with D possibly TRBD1 on 5 matching bases. Germline V gene lookup returns CDR1 SGHRS and CDR2 YFSETQ. Trimming took 9 bases from V and 8 from J, leaving 23 bases between them. The CDR3 has 14 residues. The CDR3 bases are TGCGCCACCAAGACTGATACAGGCCCTTACGGCTACACCTTC. Amino acid sequence: CATKTDTGPYGYTF.

This clone was seen only a few times. V gene TRBV5-1 combines with J gene TRBJ1-1; D call uncertain. V shed 2 bases and J shed 3 bases, with 8 bases lying between them. CDR1 is SGHRS, CDR2 YFSETQ, per germline. The CDR3 contains 13 residues. CDR3 residues: CASSFNADTEAFF. The CDR3 bases are TGCGCCAGCAGCTTTAACGCGGACACTGAAGCTTTCTTT.

The chain employs TRBV4-1 and TRBJ2-2; 9 bases map to TRBD2. The CDR3 consists of 15 residues. Per the germline V gene, CDR1 is MGHRA and CDR2 is YSYEKL. V lost 5 bases to trimming and J lost 3 bases; unmatched junction nucleotides: 4. CDR3 nucleotide sequence: TGCGCCAGCAGCTGGAGCGGGGGGTACACCGGGGAGCTGTTTTTT. Its protein product is CASSWSGGYTGELFF.

The rearrangement joins TRBV18 to TRBJ2-7; the D gene is possibly TRBD1 (5 bases). V lost 8 bases and J lost 1, with 12 bases in between. Germline V CDR1 and CDR2: KGHSH, LQKENI. The CDR3 has 13 amino acids. The CDR3 DNA sequence: TGTGCCAGCCGGCAGGGTCTGTCCTACGAGCAGTACTTC. It translates to CASRQGLSYEQYF. The variable domain in full, completed from reference TRBV18 and TRBJ2-7, reads NAGVMQNPRHLVRRRGQEARLRCSPMKGHSHVYWYRQLPEEGLKFMVYLQKENIIDESGMPKERFSAEFPKEGPSILRIQQVVRGDSAAYFCASRQGLSYEQYFGPGTRLTVT.

The J gene is TRBJ1-1, the V gene TRBV6-1; 9 bases line up with TRBD1. CDR1 and CDR2 (germline): MNHNS, SASEGT. The J segment lost 2 bases and the V segment lost 4 bases, leaving 8 bases of the junction unmatched. This CDR3 contains 16 residues. The CDR3 loop reads CASSARTGASNTEAFF. The CDR3 DNA is TGTGCCAGCAGTGCGAGGACAGGGGCATCTAACACTGAAGCTTTCTTT.

This clone was detected a few times. The V and J genes are TRBV19 and TRBJ2-6; 10 nucleotides agree with TRBD1. The length of the CDR3 is 17 residues. V lost 6 bases and J lost 2; bases outside the gene matches: 7. The germline V gene has CDR1 LNHDA and CDR2 SQIVND (reference sequence). CDR3 loop: CASRQSGTGAGANVLTF. The CDR3 nucleotides read TGTGCCAGTAGACAGTCCGGGACAGGGGCTGGGGCCAACGTCCTGACTTTC.

This sequence joins TRBV11-2 and TRBJ1-2, with TRBD1 as a possible D gene (5 bases). This CDR3 comprises 12 residues. With 6 bases removed from V and 6 bases from J, the gap between germline ends came to 11 bases. CDR1 is SGHAT and CDR2 is FQNNGV in the germline V gene. Here the CDR3 DNA reads TGTGCCAGCAGTTCGGCGGGGGATGGCTACACCTTC. It codes for CASSSAGDGYTF.

This clone was detected only a few times. CDR3 DNA sequence: TGCGCCAGCAGCCAACTTAGCCCCCCCCTGACAGGCCAAAGGTATGGCTACACCTTC. It is translated as CASSQLSPPLTGQRYGYTF. V is TRBV4-1 and J is TRBJ1-2; maybe TRBD1 (6 bases). The CDR3 is 19 amino acids. CDR1 is MGHRA and CDR2 is YSYEKL in the germline V gene. Trimming cost V 2 bases and J 5 bases, with 27 bases left between them.

This chain joins TRBV7-2 and TRBJ2-2; the match to TRBD2 covers 14 bases. The germline CDR1 and CDR2 sequences are SGHTA and FQGNSA. CDR3 size: 15 residues. The trim removed 4 bases at V and 6 bases at J, leaving 1 base unmatched. Here the CDR3 DNA reads TGTGCCAGCAGCTCGACTAGCGGGGGGGCCGGGGAGCTGTTTTTT. Its translation is CASSSTSGGAGELFF.

This clone was seen once. This rearrangement joins TRBV6-2 or TRBV6-3 to TRBJ2-7; no clear D. CDR1 is MNHEY, CDR2 SVGEGT, per germline. This CDR3 spans 11 amino acids. The V gene lost 6 bases and the J gene lost 3 bases, with 6 bases spanning the gap. The DNA for the CDR3 is TGTGCCAGCAGCATATTCTACGAGCAGTACTTC. Its protein is CASSIFYEQYF.

V is TRBV6-5 and J is TRBJ1-3, with TRBD1 identical over 7 bases. J gave up 0 bases and V 4 bases, and 6 bases lay outside the gene matches. The CDR3 runs 16 residues. CDR1 and CDR2 (germline): MNHEY, SVGAGI. The CDR3 protein is CASSSPGGSSGNTIYF. CDR3 nucleotide sequence: TGTGCCAGCAGTTCCCCAGGGGGTAGCTCTGGAAACACCATATATTTT.

The rearrangement links TRBV7-9 to TRBJ1-1, with D perhaps TRBD1 (6 bases). CDR3 length: 14 amino acids. V was trimmed by 5 bases and J by 4 bases, leaving 14 bases between them. Germline CDR1 SEHNR, CDR2 FQNEAQ (reference sequence). The CDR3 DNA sequence: TGTGCCAGCAGCCCCGGGGGGCCGGGCACTGAAGCTTTCTTT. Its protein product is CASSPGGPGTEAFF.

The V gene is TRBV18, the J gene TRBJ1-5, with D unclear. Germline V gene lookup returns CDR1 KGHSH and CDR2 LQKENI. There are 15 residues in the CDR3. Trimming took off 2 bases at V and 1 base at J, with 9 bases between the two ends. The CDR3 spells CASSPIEGSNQPQHF. CDR3 nucleotides: TGTGCCAGCTCACCAATCGAGGGCAGCAATCAGCCCCAGCATTTT.

CDR3 DNA sequence: TGTGCCAGTTACCCGACAGGGCGGGAGACCCAGTACTTC. Translated, it gives CASYPTGRETQYF. The V call is TRBV5-8, the J call TRBJ2-5, with 7 bases that match TRBD1. This CDR3 comprises 13 residues. Trimming at V came to 8 bases and at J to 5 bases, leaving 9 bases not matched to a gene. Germline V lookup: CDR1 SGHTS, CDR2 YDEGEE.

The V and J genes are TRBV11-2 and TRBJ2-7, with 7 bases that match TRBD2. V lost 0 bases and J lost 9; bases outside the gene matches: 11. The germline V gene encodes CDR1 SGHAT and CDR2 FQNNGV. This CDR3 region has 15 residues. The CDR3 coding sequence is TGTGCCAGCAGCTTAGAGGGGACTACTCTATCAGGGCAGTACTTC. Translation gives CASSLEGTTLSGQYF.

This chain uses TRBV11-3 with TRBJ2-3; weak D call: TRBD2 (7 bases). Germline V CDR1 and CDR2: SGHNT, YENEEA. The germline V and J ends were trimmed by 3 bases and 0 bases, with 13 bases remaining between them. The CDR3 consists of 16 residues. CDR3 region: CASSFSAGASTDTQYF. In DNA, the CDR3 is TGTGCCAGCAGCTTTTCCGCGGGGGCCAGCACAGATACGCAGTATTTT.

The J gene is TRBJ1-3, the V gene TRBV19; D remains ambiguous. V was pared by 6 bases and J by 2 bases, with 8 bases between. From germline, CDR1 is LNHDA and CDR2 SQIVND (reference sequence). This CDR3 comprises 13 residues. The CDR3, as DNA: TGTGCCAGTAGGCCCGGGACTGGAAACACCATATATTTT. It translates to CASRPGTGNTIYF.

The chain couples TRBV9 to TRBJ1-1, with 7 positions matching TRBD1. The V and J ends lost 6 bases and 1 base, in that order; junction bases with no gene match: 3. The CDR3 totals 13 residues. CDR1 is SGDLS, CDR2 YYNGEE, per germline. The CDR3, as DNA: TGTGCCAGCACCGGGACAGCGAACACTGAAGCTTTCTTT. Its translation: CASTGTANTEAFF.